This is a list of T cell receptor beta chains from one sample in a study of response to subunit inactivated influenza vaccine. TCRdb passed the RT-PCR reads through MiXCR, listing each CDR3 protein once. The sample records fewer than 700,000 distinct CDR3 sequences, 10% to 15% being singletons. Specimen: PBMCs from blood, collected 40 to 50 days after vaccination. Every receptor here comes from a man between 45 and 60 years old who received an inactivated influenza vaccine. The CDR3 runs from the conserved cysteine through the conserved F or W. A D gene is named only where the DNA matches it firmly. Clone sizes are given selectively: once, few, many, or a class where the clone is expanded.

abundance,v_gene,j_gene,d_gene,CDR3aa,CDR3nt
NA,TRBV7-9,TRBJ1-2,NA,CASSLSGIANYGYTF,TGTGCCAGCAGCTTATCTGGGATAGCTAACTATGGCTACACCTTC
NA,TRBV20-1,TRBJ2-5,NA,CSARIRGTQETQYF,TGCAGTGCTAGAATCAGGGGCACACAAGAGACCCAGTACTTC
NA,TRBV4-3,TRBJ2-7,NA,CASSITSLNYEQYF,TGCGCCAGCAGCATTACTAGCCTGAACTACGAGCAGTACTTC
NA,TRBV2,TRBJ2-1,TRBD2,CASSFPGLAGRGDEQFF,TGTGCCAGCAGCTTCCCGGGACTAGCGGGGAGGGGTGATGAGCAGTTCTTC
NA,TRBV5-1,TRBJ2-5,NA,CASKRGVSTLNQETQYF,TGCGCCAGCAAGAGAGGGGTTTCTACCTTAAACCAAGAGACCCAGTACTTC
few,TRBV20-1,TRBJ1-5,TRBD1,CSATDRGLQPQHF,TGCAGTGCTACCGACAGGGGGCTTCAGCCCCAGCATTTT
NA,TRBV7-2,TRBJ2-3,NA,CASSWPTDTQYF,TGTGCCAGCAGCTGGCCCACAGATACGCAGTATTTT
many,TRBV5-1,TRBJ2-2,NA,CASSRSNTGELFF,TGCGCCAGCAGCCGGTCGAACACCGGGGAGCTGTTTTTT
many,TRBV7-2,TRBJ1-5,TRBD1,CASSLWDSSHQPQHF,TGTGCCAGCAGCCTCTGGGACAGCTCTCATCAGCCCCAGCATTTT
NA,TRBV4-1,TRBJ2-1,NA,CASSQLGIDYNEQFF,TGCGCCAGCAGCCAGCTAGGAATCGACTACAATGAGCAGTTCTTC
few,TRBV4-1,TRBJ2-7,TRBD1,CASSQGTGGLVYEQYF,TGCGCCAGCAGCCAGGGGACAGGGGGCCTCGTCTACGAGCAGTACTTC
NA,TRBV20-1,TRBJ2-7,NA,CSARSPGVLAEQYF,TGCAGTGCTAGGTCTCCAGGGGTACTCGCCGAGCAGTACTTC
few,TRBV11-2,TRBJ2-7,TRBD2,CASSLVVLRGLAANEQYF,TGTGCCAGCAGCTTAGTAGTTTTACGGGGACTAGCAGCAAACGAGCAGTACTTC
few,TRBV5-4,TRBJ2-1,NA,CASSRQKWTEYNEQFF,TGTGCCAGCAGCCGCCAGAAATGGACGGAGTACAATGAGCAGTTCTTC
NA,TRBV20-1,TRBJ2-1,TRBD2,CSARDGGLAGDYNEQFF,TGCAGTGCTAGAGACGGTGGACTAGCGGGGGACTACAATGAGCAGTTCTTC
few,TRBV15,TRBJ2-3,TRBD2,CATSRGGKDTQYF,TGTGCCACCAGCAGGGGAGGGAAAGATACGCAGTATTTT
NA,TRBV7-9,TRBJ1-3,TRBD1,CASSKDRASGNTIYF,TGTGCCAGCAGCAAGGACAGGGCCTCTGGAAACACCATATATTTT
many,TRBV7-9,TRBJ2-2,NA,CASSPVWSGTGELFF,TGTGCCAGCAGCCCCGTATGGTCGGGGACCGGGGAGCTGTTTTTT
many,TRBV20-1,TRBJ2-7,TRBD2,CSARAGGSGGVKVEQYF,TGCAGTGCTAGAGCCGGGGGTAGCGGGGGTGTGAAAGTCGAGCAGTACTTC
many,TRBV9,TRBJ2-2,TRBD1,CASSGADRGLGELFF,TGTGCCAGCAGCGGCGCGGACAGGGGTCTCGGGGAGCTGTTTTTT
few,TRBV20-1,TRBJ2-7,TRBD1,CSAGRQGNEQYF,TGCAGTGCTGGGAGACAGGGAAACGAGCAGTACTTC
many,TRBV6-1,TRBJ2-3,NA,CASSPWGQRTDGTQYF,TGTGCCAGCAGCCCATGGGGTCAGCGTACAGATGGTACGCAGTATTTT
many,TRBV15,TRBJ1-5,NA,CATSRDFVGQPQHF,TGTGCCACCAGCAGAGATTTCGTCGGGCAGCCCCAGCATTTT
few,TRBV20-1,TRBJ2-5,TRBD1,CSAETGTVQETQYF,TGCAGTGCCGAAACTGGGACAGTCCAAGAGACCCAGTACTTC
few,TRBV12-3/TRBV12-4,TRBJ1-2,NA,CASTRVGGRYTF,TGTGCCAGCACCCGGGTGGGGGGCCGCTACACCTTC
NA,TRBV5-1,TRBJ1-1,NA,CASSQRYGNTEAFF,TGCGCCAGCAGCCAGAGGTATGGGAACACTGAAGCTTTCTTT
few,TRBV5-1,TRBJ2-6,TRBD1,CASSEDRGSGANVLTF,TGCGCCAGCAGCGAGGACAGGGGGTCTGGGGCCAACGTCCTGACTTTC
NA,TRBV6-2/TRBV6-3,TRBJ2-6,NA,CASSSTGFGANVLTF,TGTGCCAGCAGTTCTACAGGCTTTGGGGCCAACGTCCTGACTTTC